This TCR beta chain is from a study of T-cell memory formation after mild COVID-19. As for the study in general: Among the donors, TCR clusters were largely specific to each donor. Study-level results: Clones that contracted from day 15 to 85 had balanced CD4/CD8; later expanders were CD4+ biased. There were some responding clones in pre-infection memory, which suggested that cross-reactive memory had joined. CD4+ clones that contracted lay mainly in CM and EM; CD8+ ones lay in EMRA.

Of note for this clonotype: Antigen: not known.

TCRdb re-called the 5' RACE reads with MiXCR, one entry per CDR3 protein. The sample lists around 220,000 distinct CDR3 sequences, about a sixth occurring once. This CDR3 has 15 amino acids. Deletions cut 5 bases from V and 0 bases from J, with 13 bases between. Germline V lookup: CDR1 SGHTA, CDR2 FQGNSA. The specimen was PBMCs or a T cell subset sorted from them (not recorded which). The sequence was collected from a man younger than 35 who had mild COVID-19 (a few samples of this study predate the infection). Cell type and time point are not known. The J gene is TRBJ2-5, the V gene TRBV7-2; a weak D match, TRBD2 (5 bases). This chain's CDR3 is CASSDGLVYQETQYF. CDR3 in DNA: TGTGCCAGCAGCGACGGACTCGTGTACCAAGAGACCCAGTACTTC.